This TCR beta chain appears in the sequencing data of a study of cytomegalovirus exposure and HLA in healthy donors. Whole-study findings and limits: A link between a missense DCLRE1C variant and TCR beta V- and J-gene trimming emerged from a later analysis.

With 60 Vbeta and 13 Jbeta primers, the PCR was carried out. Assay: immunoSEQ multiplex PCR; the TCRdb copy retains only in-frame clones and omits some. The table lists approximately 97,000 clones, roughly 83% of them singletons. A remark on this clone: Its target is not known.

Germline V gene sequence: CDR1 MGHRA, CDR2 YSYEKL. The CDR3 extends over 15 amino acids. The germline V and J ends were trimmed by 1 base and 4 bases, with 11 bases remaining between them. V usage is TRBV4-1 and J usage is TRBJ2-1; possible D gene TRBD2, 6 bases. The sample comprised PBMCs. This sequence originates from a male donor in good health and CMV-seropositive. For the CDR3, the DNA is TGCGCCAGCAGCCAAGGGTGGGGGGAGTACAATGAGCAGTTCTTC. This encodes CASSQGWGEYNEQFF.